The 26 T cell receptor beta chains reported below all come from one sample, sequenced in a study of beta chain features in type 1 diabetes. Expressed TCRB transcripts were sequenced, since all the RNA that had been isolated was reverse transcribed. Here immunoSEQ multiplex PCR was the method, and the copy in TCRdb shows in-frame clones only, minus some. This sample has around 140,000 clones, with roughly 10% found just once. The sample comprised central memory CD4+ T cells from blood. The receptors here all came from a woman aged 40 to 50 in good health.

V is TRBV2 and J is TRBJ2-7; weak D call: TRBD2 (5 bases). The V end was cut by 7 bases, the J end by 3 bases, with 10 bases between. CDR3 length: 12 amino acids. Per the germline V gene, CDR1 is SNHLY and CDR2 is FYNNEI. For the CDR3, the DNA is TGTGCCAGCACGGCCGGACTCTACGAGCAGTACTTC. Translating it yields CASTAGLYEQYF. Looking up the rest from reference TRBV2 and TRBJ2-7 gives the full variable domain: EPEVTQTPSHQVTQMGQEVILRCVPISNHLYFYWYRQILGQKVEFLVSFYNNEISEKSEIFDDQFSVERPDGSNFTLKIRSTKLEDSAMYFCASTAGLYEQYFGPGTRLTVT.

The CDR3 DNA sequence: TGTGCCAGCAGTGAACCACAGGGGGCCCAAGAGACCCAGTACTTC. Its translation: CASSEPQGAQETQYF. The chain couples TRBV2 to TRBJ2-5, with TRBD1 matching 9 bases. The germline V gene has CDR1 SNHLY and CDR2 FYNNEI. The CDR3 contains 15 residues. Trimming cost V 2 bases and J 1 base; bases outside gene matches: 2.

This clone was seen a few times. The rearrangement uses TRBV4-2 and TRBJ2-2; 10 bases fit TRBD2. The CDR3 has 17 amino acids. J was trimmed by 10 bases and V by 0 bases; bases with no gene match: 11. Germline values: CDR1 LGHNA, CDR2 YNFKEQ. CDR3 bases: TGTGCCAGCAGCCAAGATGGAAGCGGGGGGGCCGTAGTGGAGCTGTTTTTT. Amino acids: CASSQDGSGGAVVELFF.

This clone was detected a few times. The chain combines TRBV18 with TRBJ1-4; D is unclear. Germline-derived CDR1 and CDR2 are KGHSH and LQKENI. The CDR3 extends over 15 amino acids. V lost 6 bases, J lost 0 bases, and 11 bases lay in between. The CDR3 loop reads CASSPNRATNEKLFF. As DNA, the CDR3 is TGTGCCAGCTCGCCGAACAGAGCAACTAATGAAAAACTGTTTTTT.

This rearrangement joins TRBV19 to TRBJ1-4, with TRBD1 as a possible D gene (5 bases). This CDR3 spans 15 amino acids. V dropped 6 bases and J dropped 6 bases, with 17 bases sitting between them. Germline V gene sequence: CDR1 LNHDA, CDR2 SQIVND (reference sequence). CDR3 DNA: TGTGCCAGTAGCTTCCTCACACGGGGGGATGAAAAACTGTTTTTT. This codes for CASSFLTRGDEKLFF.

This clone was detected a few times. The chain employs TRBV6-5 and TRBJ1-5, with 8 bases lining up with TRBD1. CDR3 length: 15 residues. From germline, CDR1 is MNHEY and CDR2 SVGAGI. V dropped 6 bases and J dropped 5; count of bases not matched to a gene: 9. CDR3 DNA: TGTGCCAGCAGACCAGGACAGGGTTCGTATCAGCCCCAGCATTTT. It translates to CASRPGQGSYQPQHF.

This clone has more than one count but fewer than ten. The CDR3 region is CASIAGGENRGYTF. The CDR3 nucleotides read TGTGCCAGCATCGCTGGAGGGGAAAATCGGGGCTACACCTTC. The genes are TRBV7-2 and TRBJ1-2; perhaps TRBD1 as D (5 bases). Trimming cost V 7 bases and J 8 bases, with 20 bases left between them. The CDR3 loop spans 14 amino acids. Per germline, CDR1 SGHTA and CDR2 FQGNSA.

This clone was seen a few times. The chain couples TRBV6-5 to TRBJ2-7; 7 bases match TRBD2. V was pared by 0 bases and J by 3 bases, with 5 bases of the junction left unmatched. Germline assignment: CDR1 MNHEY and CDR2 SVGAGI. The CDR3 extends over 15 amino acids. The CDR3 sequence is CASSYSGGDRYEQYF. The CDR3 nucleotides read TGTGCCAGCAGTTACTCTGGGGGGGATCGCTACGAGCAGTACTTC.

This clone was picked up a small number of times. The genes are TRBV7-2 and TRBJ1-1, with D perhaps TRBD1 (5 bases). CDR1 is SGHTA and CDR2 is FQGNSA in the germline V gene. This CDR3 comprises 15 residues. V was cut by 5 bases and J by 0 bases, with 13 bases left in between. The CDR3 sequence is CASSPWSGMNTEAFF. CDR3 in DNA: TGTGCCAGCAGCCCATGGTCAGGGATGAACACTGAAGCTTTCTTT.

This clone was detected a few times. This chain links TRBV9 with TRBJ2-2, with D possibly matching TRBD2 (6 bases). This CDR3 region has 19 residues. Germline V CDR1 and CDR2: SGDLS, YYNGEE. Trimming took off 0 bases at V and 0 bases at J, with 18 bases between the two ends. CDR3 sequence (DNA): TGTGCCAGCAGCGTAGCTCTGGGAGGAAGACACGCGAACACCGGGGAGCTGTTTTTT. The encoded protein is CASSVALGGRHANTGELFF.

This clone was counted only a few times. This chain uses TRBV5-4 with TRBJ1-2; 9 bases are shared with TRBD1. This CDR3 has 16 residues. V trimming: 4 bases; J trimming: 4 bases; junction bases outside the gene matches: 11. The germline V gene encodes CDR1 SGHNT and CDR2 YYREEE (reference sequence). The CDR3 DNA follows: TGTGCCAGCAGCCAAGACGAGGACAGGGGAGGCTATGGCTACACCTTC. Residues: CASSQDEDRGGYGYTF.

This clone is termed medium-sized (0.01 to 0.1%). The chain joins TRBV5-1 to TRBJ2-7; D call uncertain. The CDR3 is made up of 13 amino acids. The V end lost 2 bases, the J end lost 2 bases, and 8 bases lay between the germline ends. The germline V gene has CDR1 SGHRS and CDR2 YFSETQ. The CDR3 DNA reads TGCGCCAGCAGCTTTGCAGAAACCTACGAGCAGTACTTC. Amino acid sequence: CASSFAETYEQYF.

CDR3 sequence reads: CASSDRTAADTQYF. The CDR3 DNA is TGTGCCAGCAGCGACAGGACTGCTGCAGATACGCAGTATTTT. The chain has TRBV7-2 and TRBJ2-3; D is perhaps TRBD1 (6 bases). Germline CDR1 SGHTA, CDR2 FQGNSA. Trimming removed 5 bases from V and 4 bases from J, with 13 bases in between. This CDR3 is 14 amino acids long.

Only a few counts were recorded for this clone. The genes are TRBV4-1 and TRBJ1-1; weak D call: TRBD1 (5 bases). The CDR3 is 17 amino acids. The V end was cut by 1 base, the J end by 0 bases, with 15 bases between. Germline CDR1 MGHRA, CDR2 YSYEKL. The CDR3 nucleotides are TGCGCCAGCAGCCAAGGAAGAGCAGGGATCTTGAACACTGAAGCTTTCTTT. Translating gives CASSQGRAGILNTEAFF.

The CDR3 sequence is CASSSQPPRTSGGGREQFF. Written as DNA, the CDR3 is TGTGCCAGCAGCTCCCAACCCCCCCGGACTAGCGGGGGTGGTCGTGAGCAGTTCTTC. The chain is built from TRBV7-6 and TRBJ2-1, with 13 bases fitting TRBD2. The trim removed 4 bases at V and 9 bases at J, leaving 18 bases unmatched. This CDR3 region has 19 residues. Germline assignment: CDR1 SGHVS and CDR2 FNYEAQ.

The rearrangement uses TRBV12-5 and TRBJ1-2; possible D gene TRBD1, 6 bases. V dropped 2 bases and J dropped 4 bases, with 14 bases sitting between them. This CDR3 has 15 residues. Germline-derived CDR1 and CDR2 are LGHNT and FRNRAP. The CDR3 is CASGLTGSRGYGYTF. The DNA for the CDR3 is TGTGCTAGTGGTTTGACAGGGTCTCGGGGCTATGGCTACACCTTC. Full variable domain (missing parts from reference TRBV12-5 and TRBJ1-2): DARVTQTPRHKVTEMGQEVTMRCQPILGHNTVFWYRQTMMQGLELLAYFRNRAPLDDSGMPKDRFSAEMPDATLATLKIQPSEPRDSAVYFCASGLTGSRGYGYTFGSGTRLTVV.

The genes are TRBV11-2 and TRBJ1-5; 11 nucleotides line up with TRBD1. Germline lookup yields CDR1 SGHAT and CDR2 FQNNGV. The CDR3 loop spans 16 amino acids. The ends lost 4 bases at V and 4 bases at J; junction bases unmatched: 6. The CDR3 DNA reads TGTGCCAGCAGCTCTGGACAGGGGGCAGGTAATCAGCCCCAGCATTTT. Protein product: CASSSGQGAGNQPQHF.

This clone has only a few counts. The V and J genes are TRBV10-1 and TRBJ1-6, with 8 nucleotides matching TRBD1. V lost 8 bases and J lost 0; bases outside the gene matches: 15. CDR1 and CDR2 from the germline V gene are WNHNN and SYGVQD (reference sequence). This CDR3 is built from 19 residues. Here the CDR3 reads CASPGEYGQGISYNSPLHF. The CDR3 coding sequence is TGCGCCAGCCCCGGAGAGTACGGACAGGGAATCTCCTATAATTCACCCCTCCACTTT.

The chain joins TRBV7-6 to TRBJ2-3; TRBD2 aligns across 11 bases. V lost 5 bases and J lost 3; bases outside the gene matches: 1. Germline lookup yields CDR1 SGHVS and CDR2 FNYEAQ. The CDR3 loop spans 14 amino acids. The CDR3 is CASSTSGGTDTQYF. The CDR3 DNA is TGTGCCAGCAGCACTAGCGGGGGAACAGATACGCAGTATTTT.

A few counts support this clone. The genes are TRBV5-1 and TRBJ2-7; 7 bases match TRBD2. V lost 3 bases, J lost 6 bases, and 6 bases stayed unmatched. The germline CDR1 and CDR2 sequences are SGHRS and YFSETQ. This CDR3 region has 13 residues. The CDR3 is CASSWGGTVEQYF. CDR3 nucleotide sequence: TGCGCCAGCAGCTGGGGGGGGACGGTCGAGCAGTACTTC. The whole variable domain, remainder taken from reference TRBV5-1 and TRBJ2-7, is KAGVTQTPRYLIKTRGQQVTLSCSPISGHRSVSWYQQTPGQGLQFLFEYFSETQRNKGNFPGRFSGRQFSNSRSEMNVSTLELGDSALYLCASSWGGTVEQYFGPGTRLTVT.

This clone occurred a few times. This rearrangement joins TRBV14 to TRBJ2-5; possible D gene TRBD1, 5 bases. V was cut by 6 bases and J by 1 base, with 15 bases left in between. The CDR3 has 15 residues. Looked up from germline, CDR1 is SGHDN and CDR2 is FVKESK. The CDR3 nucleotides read TGTGCCAGCAGTCCCCGGTGGGGCGCCCAAGAGACCCAGTACTTC. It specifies CASSPRWGAQETQYF. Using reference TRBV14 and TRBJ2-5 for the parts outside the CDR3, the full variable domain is EAGVTQFPSHSVIEKGQTVTLRCDPISGHDNLYWYRRVMGKEIKFLLHFVKESKQDESGMPNNRFLAERTGGTYSTLKVQPAELEDSGVYFCASSPRWGAQETQYFGPGTRLLVL.

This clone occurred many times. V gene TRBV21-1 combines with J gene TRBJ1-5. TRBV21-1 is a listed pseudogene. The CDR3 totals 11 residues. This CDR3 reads CASGPPGPQHF. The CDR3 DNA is TGTGCCAGTGGCCCCCCGGGGCCCCAGCATTTT.

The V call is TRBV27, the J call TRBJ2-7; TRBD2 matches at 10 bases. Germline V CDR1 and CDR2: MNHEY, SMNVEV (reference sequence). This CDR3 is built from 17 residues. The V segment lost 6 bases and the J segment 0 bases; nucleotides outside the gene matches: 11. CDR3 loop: CASSRDFWTSGSYEQYF. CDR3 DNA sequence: TGTGCCAGCAGCCGGGATTTCTGGACTAGCGGCTCCTACGAGCAGTACTTC.

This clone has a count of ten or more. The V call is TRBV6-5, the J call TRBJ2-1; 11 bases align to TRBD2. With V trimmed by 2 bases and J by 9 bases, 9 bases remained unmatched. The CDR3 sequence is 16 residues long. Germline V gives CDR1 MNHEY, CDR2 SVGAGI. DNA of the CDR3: TGTGCCAGCAGTTACGGGACTAGCGGTTCGGGCAGTGAGCAGTTCTTC. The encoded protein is CASSYGTSGSGSEQFF.

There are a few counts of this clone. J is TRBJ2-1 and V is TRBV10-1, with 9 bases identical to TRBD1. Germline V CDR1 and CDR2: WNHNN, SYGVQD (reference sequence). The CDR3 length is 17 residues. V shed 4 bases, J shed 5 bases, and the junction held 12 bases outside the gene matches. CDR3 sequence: CASSGGQGRVSHNEQFF. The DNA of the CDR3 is TGCGCCAGCAGTGGAGGACAGGGGAGGGTTTCCCACAATGAGCAGTTCTTC.

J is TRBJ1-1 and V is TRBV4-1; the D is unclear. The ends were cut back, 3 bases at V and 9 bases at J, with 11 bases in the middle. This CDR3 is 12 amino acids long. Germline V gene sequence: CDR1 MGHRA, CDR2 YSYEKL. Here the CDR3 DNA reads TGCGCCAGCAGCCAGGGCGATACGAAAGCTTTCTTT. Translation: CASSQGDTKAFF.